What follows are 5 T cell receptor beta chains derived from one specimen sequenced in a study of shared clonotypes between healthy human individuals. Some clones are missing from TCRdb's copy, which holds only in-frame ones; the method was immunoSEQ multiplex PCR. Here the sample spans roughly 890,000 clones, more than 85% being singletons. Naive CD8 cells lacked CD45RO, underwent positive selection for CCR7 and left out terminally differentiated effector memory CD45RA+ cells. Sequenced: naive CD8+ T cells sorted from blood. These receptors came from a young man in good health.

Written as DNA, the CDR3 is TGTGCCACCCGCTGGGAGCGGGAGGAAACCTACGAGCAGTACTTC. It yields the protein CATRWEREETYEQYF. The J gene is TRBJ2-7, the V gene TRBV15; 9 nucleotides align to TRBD2. V dropped 8 bases and J dropped 2; count of bases not matched to a gene: 10. Germline values: CDR1 LNHNV, CDR2 YYDKDF (reference sequence). This CDR3 has 15 amino acids.

CDR3 protein: CASSLQQQGRAQYF. CDR3 bases: TGTGCCAGCAGCTTACAACAACAGGGGCGAGCGCAGTATTTT. The chain joins TRBV11-2 to TRBJ2-3; 7 nucleotides align to TRBD1. V trimming: 2 bases; J trimming: 10 bases; junction bases outside the gene matches: 9. The CDR3 has 14 residues. Germline values: CDR1 SGHAT, CDR2 FQNNGV.

The chain couples TRBV4-3 to TRBJ2-1; 9 bases align to TRBD2. V gave up 1 base and J gave up 7 bases; unmatched junction bases: 8. Germline CDR1 LGHNA, CDR2 YSLEER. This CDR3 spans 16 amino acids. The CDR3 coding sequence is TGCGCCAGCAGCCAAGCCTTAGCGGGAGCCTTGAATGAGCAGTTCTTC. Its protein is CASSQALAGALNEQFF.

Here the CDR3 reads CASRWIAGSTDTQYF. The CDR3 coding sequence is TGTGCCAGCAGGTGGATAGCGGGTTCCACAGATACGCAGTATTTT. The chain carries TRBV2 and TRBJ2-3; 7 bases are shared with TRBD2. The CDR3 is 15 residues long. The germline V gene has CDR1 SNHLY and CDR2 FYNNEI. The V gene end was trimmed by 6 bases and the J gene end by 2 bases; junction bases not matched to a gene: 8.

This clone was observed a single time. The CDR3: CASSLFRQGAKGYTF. CDR3 nucleotides: TGTGCCAGCAGTTTGTTTCGACAGGGGGCAAAGGGCTACACCTTC. The V call is TRBV28, the J call TRBJ1-2, with 10 positions matching TRBD1. The CDR3 has 15 amino acids. The germline gives CDR1 MDHEN, CDR2 SYDVKM. The junction had 9 bases not matched to a gene; V was cut back by 3 bases and J by 8 bases.